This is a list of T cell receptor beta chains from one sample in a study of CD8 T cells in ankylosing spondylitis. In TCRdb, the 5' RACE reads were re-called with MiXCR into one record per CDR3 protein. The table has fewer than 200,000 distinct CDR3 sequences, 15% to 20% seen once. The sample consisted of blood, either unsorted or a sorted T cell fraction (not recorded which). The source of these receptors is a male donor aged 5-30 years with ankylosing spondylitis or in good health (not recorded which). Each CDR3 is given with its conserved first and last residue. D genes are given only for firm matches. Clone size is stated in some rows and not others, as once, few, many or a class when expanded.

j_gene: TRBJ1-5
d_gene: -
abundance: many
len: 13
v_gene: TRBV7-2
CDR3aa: CASSLGEAEPQHF
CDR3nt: TGTGCCAGCAGCTTAGGGGAGGCCGAGCCCCAGCATTTT

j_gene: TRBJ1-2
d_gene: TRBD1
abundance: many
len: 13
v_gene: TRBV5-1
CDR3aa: CASSSGDSRSYTF
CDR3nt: TGCGCCAGCAGCTCGGGGGACAGTAGAAGCTACACCTTC

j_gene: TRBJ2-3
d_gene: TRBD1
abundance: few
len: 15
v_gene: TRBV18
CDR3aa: CASSPGTGTTDTQYF
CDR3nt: TGTGCCAGCTCACCCGGGACAGGGACCACAGATACGCAGTATTTT

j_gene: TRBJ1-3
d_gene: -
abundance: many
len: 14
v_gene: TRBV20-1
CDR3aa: CSANQPTGGNTIYF
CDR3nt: TGCAGTGCTAACCAACCCACAGGGGGAAACACCATATATTTT

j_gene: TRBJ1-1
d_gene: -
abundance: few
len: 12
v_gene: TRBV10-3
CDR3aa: CAISNRADEAFF
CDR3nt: TGTGCCATCAGTAACAGGGCGGATGAAGCTTTCTTT

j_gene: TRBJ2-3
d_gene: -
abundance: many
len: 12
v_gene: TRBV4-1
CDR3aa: CASGFQGDTQYF
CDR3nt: TGCGCCAGCGGCTTTCAGGGAGATACGCAGTATTTT

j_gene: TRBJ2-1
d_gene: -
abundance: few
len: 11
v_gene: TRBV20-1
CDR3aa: CSARASHEQFF
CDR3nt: TGCAGTGCTAGAGCTTCCCATGAGCAGTTCTTC

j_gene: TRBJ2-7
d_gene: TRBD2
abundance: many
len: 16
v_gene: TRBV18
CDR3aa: CASSPLASGSLWEQYF
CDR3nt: TGTGCCAGCTCACCTCTGGCTAGCGGGAGTTTGTGGGAGCAGTACTTC

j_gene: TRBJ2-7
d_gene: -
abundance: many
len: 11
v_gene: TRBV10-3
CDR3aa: CAISFFDEQYF
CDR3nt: TGTGCCATCAGTTTCTTTGACGAGCAGTACTTC

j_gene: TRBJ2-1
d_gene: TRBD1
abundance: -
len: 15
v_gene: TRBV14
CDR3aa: CASSQVRGRYNEQFF
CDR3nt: TGTGCCAGCAGCCAAGTCAGGGGGCGATACAATGAGCAGTTCTTC

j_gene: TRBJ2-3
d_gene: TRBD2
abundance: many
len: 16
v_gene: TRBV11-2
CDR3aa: CASSPPGREGPDTQYF
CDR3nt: TGTGCCAGCAGCCCCCCCGGGCGGGAGGGCCCAGATACGCAGTATTTT

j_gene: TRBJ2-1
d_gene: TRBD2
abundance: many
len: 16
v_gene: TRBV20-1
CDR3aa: CSARDRRLATYNEQFF
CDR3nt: TGCAGTGCTAGAGATCGGCGACTAGCGACGTACAATGAGCAGTTCTTC

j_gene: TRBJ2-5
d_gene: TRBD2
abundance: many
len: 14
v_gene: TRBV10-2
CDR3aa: CASSGEVGRGSQYF
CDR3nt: TGCGCCAGCAGTGGGGAAGTGGGGCGGGGGTCCCAGTACTTC

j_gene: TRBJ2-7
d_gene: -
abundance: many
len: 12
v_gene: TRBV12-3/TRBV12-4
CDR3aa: CASSQNRYEQYF
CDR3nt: TGTGCCAGCAGCCAAAACCGCTACGAGCAGTACTTC

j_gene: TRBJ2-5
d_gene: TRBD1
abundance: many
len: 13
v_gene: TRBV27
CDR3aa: CASREQGRETQYF
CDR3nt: TGTGCCAGCAGGGAACAGGGGAGAGAGACCCAGTACTTC

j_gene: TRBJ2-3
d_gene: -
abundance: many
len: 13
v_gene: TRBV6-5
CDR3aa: CASSYSIRGTQYF
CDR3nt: TGTGCCAGCAGTTACTCGATTCGGGGTACGCAGTATTTT

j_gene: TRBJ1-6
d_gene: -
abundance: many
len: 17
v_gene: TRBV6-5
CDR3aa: CASTKSRGGSYNSPLHF
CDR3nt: TGTGCCAGCACCAAATCCAGGGGTGGCTCCTATAATTCACCCCTCCACTTT

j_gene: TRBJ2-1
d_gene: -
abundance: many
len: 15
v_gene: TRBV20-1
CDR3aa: CSAISDRDAYNEQFF
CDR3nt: TGCAGTGCCATATCGGACCGGGACGCCTACAATGAGCAGTTCTTC

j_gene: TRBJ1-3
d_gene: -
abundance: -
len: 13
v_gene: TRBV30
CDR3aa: CAWSAGRGNTIYF
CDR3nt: TGTGCCTGGAGTGCGGGTCGAGGAAACACCATATATTTT

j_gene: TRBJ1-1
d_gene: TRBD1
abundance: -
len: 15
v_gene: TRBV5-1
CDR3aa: CASSLAPGGITEAFF
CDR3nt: TGCGCCAGCAGCTTGGCCCCAGGGGGTATCACTGAAGCTTTCTTT

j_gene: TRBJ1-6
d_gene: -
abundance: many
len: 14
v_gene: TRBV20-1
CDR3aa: CSARAFGDYSPLHF
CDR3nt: TGCAGTGCTAGAGCCTTCGGGGATTATTCACCCCTCCACTTT

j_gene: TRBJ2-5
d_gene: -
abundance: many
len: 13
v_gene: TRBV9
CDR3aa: CASSDMYQETQYF
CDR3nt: TGTGCCAGCAGCGACATGTACCAAGAGACCCAGTACTTC

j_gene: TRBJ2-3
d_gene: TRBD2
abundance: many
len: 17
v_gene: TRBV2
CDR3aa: CASIRPSGTSSTDTQYF
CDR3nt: TGTGCCAGCATTCGGCCCTCAGGGACTAGCTCTACAGATACGCAGTATTTT

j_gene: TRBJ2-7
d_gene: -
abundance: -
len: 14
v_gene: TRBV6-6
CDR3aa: CASSYSGTSVEQYF
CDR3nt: TGTGCCAGCAGTTACTCCGGGACATCGGTCGAGCAGTACTTC

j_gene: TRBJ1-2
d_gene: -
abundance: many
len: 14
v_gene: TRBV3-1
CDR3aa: CASSHLDRYYGYTF
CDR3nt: TGTGCCAGCAGCCATCTCGACAGGTACTATGGCTACACCTTC

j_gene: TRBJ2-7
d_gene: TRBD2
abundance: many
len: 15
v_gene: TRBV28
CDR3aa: CASSSRGLNAYEQYF
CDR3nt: TGTGCCAGCAGCTCTCGGGGACTAAATGCCTACGAGCAGTACTTC

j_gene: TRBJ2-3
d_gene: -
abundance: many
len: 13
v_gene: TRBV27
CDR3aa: CATPRSRTDTQYF
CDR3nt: TGTGCCACCCCAAGGTCTCGCACAGATACGCAGTATTTT

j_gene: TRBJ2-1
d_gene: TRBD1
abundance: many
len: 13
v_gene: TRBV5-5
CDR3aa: CASSGETGGEQFF
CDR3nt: TGTGCCAGCAGCGGAGAGACAGGGGGCGAGCAGTTCTTC